The 28 T cell receptor beta chains given below trace back to one sample, sequenced in a study of CD8 T cells in ankylosing spondylitis. One entry per CDR3 protein, called by TCRdb with MiXCR from the 5' RACE reads. The data hold 700,000 to 850,000 distinct CDR3 sequences, with approximately 12% observed a single time. Findings of the study overall: Ankylosing spondylitis blood appeared to carry a characteristic TCR beta motif of fewer than 10 highly homologous variants.

No cognate antigen is known for these TCRs. Sequenced: blood, either unsorted or a sorted T cell fraction (not recorded which). These receptors all stem from a male donor with ankylosing spondylitis.

This clonotype occurred a few times. This chain joins TRBV10-3 and TRBJ2-4; the D call may be TRBD1 or TRBD2 (6 bases each). V dropped 3 bases and J dropped 2 bases, with 11 bases sitting between them. Germline CDR1 ENHRY, CDR2 SYGVKD. This CDR3 is 15 amino acids long. The DNA of the CDR3 is TGTGCCATCAGTGAACAAGGGGGGACCAAAAACATTCAGTACTTC. Its translation is CAISEQGGTKNIQYF.

This clonotype appeared a few times. The chain joins TRBV12-3 or TRBV12-4 to TRBJ1-5; 10 nucleotides agree with TRBD1. The CDR3 sequence is 15 residues long. The V gene end was trimmed by 5 bases and the J gene end by 5 bases; junction bases not matched to a gene: 6. CDR3 loop: CASSPTGQGDQPQHF. The CDR3 nucleotides read TGTGCCAGCAGTCCAACTGGACAGGGGGATCAGCCCCAGCATTTT.

This clonotype was seen repeatedly, ten times or more. This rearrangement joins TRBV20-1 to TRBJ2-3; D may correspond to TRBD1 or TRBD2 (5 bases each). The CDR3 runs 14 residues. V was pared by 1 base and J by 2 bases, with 10 bases between. CDR1 DFQATT and CDR2 SNEGSKA come from the germline V gene (reference sequence). The DNA for the CDR3 is TGCAGTGCTAGAGTTGTGGGGACCACAGATACGCAGTATTTT. Residues: CSARVVGTTDTQYF.

This clonotype occurred a few times. The CDR3 loop is CSAEGHRGDQPQHF. Here the CDR3 DNA reads TGCAGTGCCGAGGGGCACAGGGGAGATCAGCCCCAGCATTTT. The rearrangement uses TRBV20-1 and TRBJ1-5, with 7 bases that match TRBD1. Germline CDR1 DFQATT, CDR2 SNEGSKA (reference sequence). This CDR3 spans 14 amino acids. The V segment lost 6 bases and the J segment 5 bases; nucleotides outside the gene matches: 10.

This clonotype occurred a few times. The chain recombines TRBV15 with TRBJ2-3; perhaps TRBD1 as D (5 bases). The CDR3 is made up of 14 amino acids. V was cut by 5 bases and J by 2 bases, with 11 bases left in between. Germline-derived CDR1 and CDR2 are LNHNV and YYDKDF (reference sequence). CDR3 region: CATSQGVTTDTQYF. For the CDR3, the DNA is TGTGCCACCAGCCAAGGGGTGACCACAGATACGCAGTATTTT.

This chain connects TRBV6-2 or TRBV6-3 to TRBJ1-1; no definite D call. The CDR3 runs 13 residues. The germline V gene encodes CDR1 MNHEY and CDR2 SVGEGT. V lost 2 bases, J lost 10 bases, and 14 bases lay in between. Written as DNA, the CDR3 is TGTGCCAGCAGTTACGAATTTCGGGCTTCAGCTTTCTTT. This sequence encodes CASSYEFRASAFF.

The chain recombines TRBV5-1 with TRBJ1-1; 10 positions match TRBD1. J lost 1 base, V lost 2 bases, and 2 bases had no gene match. Germline V gene lookup returns CDR1 SGHRS and CDR2 YFSETQ. This CDR3 contains 15 residues. CDR3 region: CASSFRTGGNTEAFF. CDR3 in DNA: TGCGCCAGCAGCTTCAGGACAGGGGGGAACACTGAAGCTTTCTTT.

This clonotype was seen more than once but under ten times. The genes are TRBV20-1 and TRBJ1-4, with 9 bases matching TRBD1. Germline assignment: CDR1 DFQATT and CDR2 SNEGSKA (reference sequence). This CDR3 comprises 14 residues. The trim removed 6 bases at V and 6 bases at J, leaving 8 bases unmatched. CDR3 coding DNA: TGCAGTGCACTGGACAGGGGAGGGGATGAAAAACTGTTTTTT. Residues: CSALDRGGDEKLFF.

This clonotype was seen at least ten times. The rearrangement uses TRBV6-2 or TRBV6-3 and TRBJ2-2, with 11 bases aligning to TRBD2. Germline V gene lookup returns CDR1 MNHEY and CDR2 SVGEGT. The CDR3 sequence is 16 residues long. After removal of 2 bases from V and 4 bases from J, the junction contained 3 bases not matched to a gene. The CDR3 reads CASSYGLAGSTGELFF. The CDR3 nucleotides are TGTGCCAGCAGTTACGGACTAGCGGGCAGCACCGGGGAGCTGTTTTTT.

A word on this clonotype: Relative to the germline gene, one junction end is altered; a read error may explain this. The genes are TRBV18 and TRBJ2-1, with unresolved D. The CDR3 loop spans 12 amino acids. Germline lookup yields CDR1 KGHSH and CDR2 LQKENI. CDR3: CASSPQLGERFF. CDR3 bases: TGTGCCAGCTCACCCCAGCTTGGTGAGCGGTTCTTC.

The chain employs TRBV6-1 and TRBJ2-6; the D is unclear. V was clipped by 8 bases and J by 0 bases, with 8 bases between them. CDR1 MNHNS and CDR2 SASEGT come from the germline V gene. The CDR3 spans 14 residues. The chain's CDR3 is CASFPISGANVLTF. CDR3 nucleotides: TGTGCCAGCTTTCCGATCTCTGGGGCCAACGTCCTGACTTTC.

The gene calls are TRBV28 and TRBJ2-1; 9 bases align to TRBD2. The CDR3 spans 15 residues. Germline V gene sequence: CDR1 MDHEN, CDR2 SYDVKM. J lost 9 bases, V lost 6 bases, and 12 bases had no gene match. The CDR3 DNA reads TGTGCCAGCAGCCCCAGGAGGCGGGGGGGCCCTGAGCAGTTCTTC. Its protein product is CASSPRRRGGPEQFF. The full variable domain, rest sourced from reference TRBV28 and TRBJ2-1, is DVKVTQSSRYLVKRTGEKVFLECVQDMDHENMFWYRQDPGLGLRLIYFSYDVKMKEKGDIPEGYSVSREKKERFSLILESASTNQTSMYLCASSPRRRGGPEQFFGPGTRLTVL.

In its sample, this clonotype was seen once. This chain uses TRBV7-2 with TRBJ1-3; D uncertain. The CDR3 consists of 17 residues. V was clipped by 0 bases and J by 0 bases, with 12 bases between them. The germline CDR1 and CDR2 sequences are SGHTA and FQGNSA. The CDR3 DNA reads TGTGCCAGCAGCTTAGCGCGCCGGCACACCTCTGGAAACACCATATATTTT. Translated: CASSLARRHTSGNTIYF.

V usage is TRBV10-1 and J usage is TRBJ2-1; D is tentatively TRBD1 or TRBD2 (6 bases each). Trimming cost V 4 bases and J 10 bases, with 14 bases left between them. CDR3 size: 13 residues. Germline lookup yields CDR1 WNHNN and CDR2 SYGVQD (reference sequence). CDR3 coding DNA: TGCGCCAGCAGTGTCGGGGGCCTCAAGGAGCAGTTCTTC. Amino acids: CASSVGGLKEQFF.

The chain couples TRBV6-1 to TRBJ2-5; the D gene is possibly TRBD2 (7 bases). Germline CDR1 and CDR2: MNHNS and SASEGT. The CDR3 spans 14 residues. V lost 5 bases, J lost 5 bases, and 15 bases lay in between. CDR3: CASSRTGRGETQYF. The CDR3 DNA is TGTGCCAGCAGTCGAACAGGGAGGGGGGAGACCCAGTACTTC.

The chain couples TRBV6-6 to TRBJ1-2; 9 bases map to TRBD1. Germline CDR1 and CDR2: MNHNY and SVGAGI (reference sequence). The CDR3 has 13 amino acids. The V and J ends lost 8 bases and 8 bases, in that order; junction bases with no gene match: 9. Here the CDR3 reads CASRDRAVGGYTF. The CDR3 region has the DNA TGTGCCAGCCGGGACAGGGCTGTCGGGGGCTACACCTTC.

The gene calls are TRBV11-2 and TRBJ1-1; unclear D gene. The CDR3 consists of 12 residues. V was shortened by 7 bases and J by 6 bases, with 12 bases between the two germline ends. Germline loops: CDR1 SGHAT, CDR2 FQNNGV. CDR3 DNA sequence: TGTGCCAGCAACAAACTTGGCCCTGAAGCTTTCTTT. Encoded protein: CASNKLGPEAFF.

This clonotype was counted ten times or more. The rearrangement uses TRBV9 and TRBJ2-1; TRBD2 matches 7 bases. The CDR3 spans 13 residues. CDR1 and CDR2 (germline): SGDLS, YYNGEE. V lost 7 bases, J lost 3 bases, and 4 bases stayed unmatched. This CDR3 reads CASQSGIYNEQFF. CDR3 DNA sequence: TGTGCCAGCCAGAGCGGGATCTACAATGAGCAGTTCTTC.

This clonotype was detected only a few times. V and J are TRBV4-3 and TRBJ2-3; 7 nucleotides line up with TRBD2. This CDR3 is built from 16 residues. Trimming removed 1 base from V and 2 bases from J; junction bases left unmatched: 6. Per the germline V gene, CDR1 is LGHNA and CDR2 is YSLEER. CDR3 sequence reads: CASSQGLAENTDTQYF. In DNA form, the CDR3 reads TGCGCCAGCAGCCAAGGGCTAGCGGAAAACACAGATACGCAGTATTTT.

The chain carries TRBV5-1 and TRBJ2-1, with TRBD1 matching 7 bases. V was clipped by 0 bases and J by 12 bases; unmatched bases: 12. Germline CDR1 SGHRS, CDR2 YFSETQ. The CDR3 spans 15 residues. The CDR3 protein is CASSLDVGQVRRQFF. The CDR3 nucleotides are TGCGCCAGCAGCTTGGACGTTGGACAGGTTAGGCGGCAGTTCTTC.

This CDR3 is CSQEKSYEQYF. CDR3 sequence (DNA): TGCAGCCAGGAGAAGTCCTACGAGCAGTACTTC. This chain uses TRBV20-1 with TRBJ2-7; D unresolved. Germline V gene lookup returns CDR1 DFQATT and CDR2 SNEGSKA (reference sequence). The CDR3 has 11 amino acids.

There are a few counts of this clonotype. This chain joins TRBV20-1 and TRBJ2-7; D ambiguous. Trimming shortened V by 3 bases and J by 2 bases, and 20 bases separated the two germline ends. The CDR3 is 16 amino acids. Germline V lookup: CDR1 DFQATT, CDR2 SNEGSKA (reference sequence). CDR3: CSASGSPGGPAYEQYF. In DNA form, the CDR3 reads TGCAGTGCTAGCGGCAGTCCAGGTGGGCCGGCCTACGAGCAGTACTTC.

This CDR3 is CASSITGVNYGYTF. In DNA, the CDR3 is TGTGCCAGCAGCATTACAGGGGTCAACTATGGCTACACCTTC. The chain combines TRBV7-2 with TRBJ1-2, with 7 nucleotides matching TRBD1. The V gene end was trimmed by 5 bases and the J gene end by 2 bases; junction bases not matched to a gene: 5. This CDR3 spans 14 amino acids. Germline V gives CDR1 SGHTA, CDR2 FQGNSA.

The genes are TRBV20-1 and TRBJ1-4; D call uncertain. The V end was cut by 5 bases, the J end by 3 bases, with 7 bases between. CDR1 DFQATT and CDR2 SNEGSKA come from the germline V gene (reference sequence). The CDR3 runs 12 residues. This chain's CDR3 is CSAPLANEKLFF. Here the CDR3 DNA reads TGCAGTGCTCCCCTCGCTAATGAAAAACTGTTTTTT.

This clonotype was counted a few times. The genes are TRBV27 and TRBJ1-5, with unresolved D. Germline V gene lookup returns CDR1 MNHEY and CDR2 SMNVEV (reference sequence). The CDR3 totals 15 residues. Trimming pared 3 bases from V and 0 bases from J, leaving 9 bases between. The CDR3 nucleotides are TGTGCCAGCAGTTTGGGGTTCTATAGCAATCAGCCCCAGCATTTT. Amino acids: CASSLGFYSNQPQHF.

The chain carries TRBV20-1 and TRBJ1-4, with D unclear. The germline gives CDR1 DFQATT, CDR2 SNEGSKA (reference sequence). This CDR3 has 12 residues. The ends were cut back, 3 bases at V and 7 bases at J, with 9 bases in the middle. The chain's CDR3 is CSARGPAEKLFF. For the CDR3, the DNA is TGCAGTGCTAGGGGCCCAGCTGAAAAACTGTTTTTT.

This clonotype was counted once. The chain uses TRBV10-3 and TRBJ1-5, with TRBD1 as a possible D gene (5 bases). Germline V gene data show CDR1 as ENHRY and CDR2 as SYGVKD. The V gene lost 0 bases and the J gene lost 0 bases, with 9 bases spanning the gap. CDR3 size: 16 residues. CDR3 protein: CAISESWGGSNQPQHF. In nucleotides, the CDR3 is TGTGCCATCAGTGAGTCGTGGGGGGGTAGCAATCAGCCCCAGCATTTT.

This clonotype was found a few times. The rearrangement uses TRBV4-3 and TRBJ2-7, with D tentatively TRBD2 (5 bases). Germline V gene data show CDR1 as LGHNA and CDR2 as YSLEER. This CDR3 contains 16 residues. V dropped 2 bases and J dropped 0 bases, with 14 bases sitting between them. The CDR3 loop is CASSQSAGDSSYEQYF. The CDR3 DNA is TGCGCCAGCAGCCAAAGTGCCGGGGATAGCTCCTACGAGCAGTACTTC.